Following are 30 T cell receptor beta chains from one sample sequenced in a study of cytotoxic CD8 clonotypes in ibrutinib-treated CLL. The data were produced by immunoSEQ multiplex PCR, yet TCRdb's version contains in-frame clones alone and is incomplete. The data hold 160,000 or so clones, with more than 65% observed a single time. Here the sequenced sample was PBMCs, taken after 12 months of ibrutinib treatment. The origin of the receptors is a human donor with chronic lymphocytic leukemia.

The V gene is TRBV25-1, the J gene TRBJ2-7; weak D call: TRBD1 (6 bases). The CDR3 sequence is 13 residues long. Looked up from germline, CDR1 is MGHDK and CDR2 is SYGVNS. V was pared by 4 bases and J by 3 bases, with 10 bases between. The CDR3, as DNA: TGTGCCAGCAGTGGACAGGTCCACTACGAGCAGTACTTC. This codes for CASSGQVHYEQYF.

The J gene is TRBJ1-1, the V gene TRBV7-2; D ambiguous. The CDR3 sequence is 13 residues long. The V gene lost 5 bases and the J gene lost 4 bases, with 11 bases spanning the gap. The germline CDR1 and CDR2 sequences are SGHTA and FQGNSA. The CDR3 loop is CASSDTWSTEAFF. The CDR3 DNA follows: TGTGCCAGCAGCGACACATGGAGCACTGAAGCTTTCTTT.

The J gene is TRBJ2-7, the V gene TRBV5-4; D is uncertain. Germline V gene lookup returns CDR1 SGHNT and CDR2 YYREEE (reference sequence). Trimming removed 0 bases at V and 3 bases at J, with 7 bases between. The CDR3 covers 13 residues. The CDR3 region has the DNA TGTGCCAGCAGCTTGGCTGGCATCTACGAGCAGTACTTC. Protein product: CASSLAGIYEQYF.

The V call is TRBV2, the J call TRBJ2-5; no definite D call. Germline V gene sequence: CDR1 SNHLY, CDR2 FYNNEI. With 11 bases removed from V and 1 base from J, the gap between germline ends came to 14 bases. The CDR3 loop spans 13 amino acids. CDR3 amino acids: CALDRSSQETQYF. CDR3 bases: TGTGCCTTAGATCGATCTAGCCAAGAGACCCAGTACTTC.

This clone was observed once. The chain carries TRBV10-2 and TRBJ2-6; possibly TRBD2 for D (5 bases). This CDR3 contains 14 residues. V lost 6 bases and J 4 bases, leaving 10 bases between the germline ends. The germline V gene encodes CDR1 WSHSY and CDR2 SAAADI. The CDR3 is CASSLAGGANVLTF. The CDR3 DNA is TGCGCCAGCAGCCTAGCTGGAGGGGCCAACGTCCTGACTTTC.

The V call is TRBV5-6, the J call TRBJ2-7; TRBD2 matches 7 bases. The CDR3 is 14 residues long. Germline V gene data show CDR1 as SGHDT and CDR2 as YYEEEE. J gave up 7 bases and V 6 bases, and 13 bases lay outside the gene matches. DNA of the CDR3: TGTGCCAGCACCCTACCGGGGCAGGGACTAGAGCAGTACTTC. As protein: CASTLPGQGLEQYF. The full variable domain, rest sourced from reference TRBV5-6 and TRBJ2-7, is DAGVTQSPTHLIKTRGQQVTLRCSPKSGHDTVSWYQQALGQGPQFIFQYYEEEERQRGNFPDRFSGHQFPNYSSELNVNALLLGDSALYLCASTLPGQGLEQYFGPGTRLTVT.

The chain employs TRBV6-5 and TRBJ1-5; TRBD1 matches at 8 bases. J gave up 7 bases and V 5 bases, and 4 bases lay outside the gene matches. This CDR3 has 13 amino acids. The germline gives CDR1 MNHEY, CDR2 SVGAGI. The CDR3 DNA sequence: TGTGCCAGCAGTACTAACAGGGGGCAGCCCCAGCATTTT. This codes for CASSTNRGQPQHF.

The V and J genes are TRBV5-1 and TRBJ1-4; D unresolved. Trimming shortened V by 0 bases and J by 8 bases, and 11 bases separated the two germline ends. Germline V CDR1 and CDR2: SGHRS, YFSETQ. The CDR3 runs 14 residues. In nucleotides, the CDR3 is TGCGCCAGCAGCTTGGCCCCCTCTGGGGAAAAACTGTTTTTT. Amino acids: CASSLAPSGEKLFF.

The rearrangement joins TRBV5-4 to TRBJ1-2; 7 positions agree with TRBD1. The CDR3 is 13 residues long. V was pared by 3 bases and J by 5 bases, with 4 bases of the junction left unmatched. Germline V lookup: CDR1 SGHNT, CDR2 YYREEE (reference sequence). This CDR3 reads CASSSGQKYGYTF. The DNA for the CDR3 is TGTGCCAGCAGCTCGGGACAGAAGTATGGCTACACCTTC.

This clone was observed a handful of times. The chain links TRBV20-1 to TRBJ1-2; D call uncertain. CDR1 and CDR2 from the germline V gene are DFQATT and SNEGSKA (reference sequence). V lost 6 bases and J lost 8, with 13 bases in between. The CDR3 is made up of 11 amino acids. The CDR3 coding sequence is TGCAGTGCCCCCGGACTCAGCGGCTACACCTTC. Amino acid sequence: CSAPGLSGYTF.

The chain carries TRBV5-1 and TRBJ2-7; TRBD2 matches 9 bases. The V segment lost 3 bases and the J segment 5 bases; nucleotides outside the gene matches: 9. CDR3 size: 15 residues. CDR1 and CDR2 (germline): SGHRS, YFSETQ. The CDR3 DNA follows: TGCGCCAGCAGCTCAAGAGCGGGAGGTGAGAACGAGCAGTACTTC. Protein product: CASSSRAGGENEQYF.

The rearrangement links TRBV6-1 to TRBJ2-1; TRBD1 is a possible D gene (7 bases). V was shortened by 4 bases and J by 4 bases, with 20 bases between the two germline ends. The germline V gene encodes CDR1 MNHNS and CDR2 SASEGT. The length of the CDR3 is 17 residues. The CDR3 sequence: CASSVAGGPILYNEQFF. The CDR3 DNA sequence: TGTGCCAGCAGTGTAGCAGGGGGGCCAATCCTATACAATGAGCAGTTCTTC.

The chain employs TRBV28 and TRBJ1-6, with D possibly TRBD1 on 5 matching bases. V shed 6 bases and J shed 10 bases, with 10 bases lying between them. Germline V gene lookup returns CDR1 MDHEN and CDR2 SYDVKM. This CDR3 has 12 residues. CDR3 coding DNA: TGTGCCAGCAGCTCCCAGGGCTCACCCCTCCACTTT. As protein: CASSSQGSPLHF.

The rearrangement links TRBV6-5 to TRBJ1-4, with 7 nucleotides matching TRBD1. CDR1 is MNHEY, CDR2 SVGAGI, per germline. V shed 6 bases, J shed 8 bases, and the junction held 9 bases outside the gene matches. This CDR3 contains 14 residues. CDR3 DNA sequence: TGTGCCAGCAGGCGACAGGGAGGACGGGAAAAACTGTTTTTT. Translating gives CASRRQGGREKLFF.

Of note for this clone: Different DNA sequences within this sample yield the same CDR3. This chain links TRBV10-3 with TRBJ2-7; the D is unclear. The CDR3 totals 11 residues. Trimming shortened V by 6 bases and J by 1 base, and 4 bases separated the two germline ends. Germline-derived CDR1 and CDR2 are ENHRY and SYGVKD. The CDR3 DNA reads TGTGCCATCAGGGTATCCTACGAGCAGTACTTC. Its protein product is CAIRVSYEQYF.

The chain links TRBV28 to TRBJ1-5; 7 nucleotides match TRBD1. This CDR3 contains 15 residues. Germline V lookup: CDR1 MDHEN, CDR2 SYDVKM. Trimming at V came to 1 base and at J to 4 bases, leaving 4 bases not matched to a gene. The CDR3 bases are TGTGCCAGCAGTTTATTTGCAGGGGGAAATCAGCCCCAGCATTTT. It specifies CASSLFAGGNQPQHF.

As to this clone: The junction departs from germline at one end; a sequencing error may be responsible. The rearrangement uses TRBV9 and TRBJ2-3; 9 bases line up with TRBD2. The CDR3 has 14 amino acids. In germline, CDR1 is SGDLS, CDR2 YYNGEE. CDR3 DNA sequence: TGTGCCAGCAGCGTAGCCCCCTTAGCGGGGGACCGATCTTTT. This sequence encodes CASSVAPLAGDRSF.

This clone was seen only a few times. The V call is TRBV7-3, the J call TRBJ2-3, with a possible D match to TRBD2 (5 bases). CDR1 and CDR2 (germline): SGHTA, FQGTGA. The V end lost 5 bases, the J end lost 0 bases, and 9 bases lay between the germline ends. CDR3 size: 14 residues. The CDR3 DNA follows: TGTGCCAGCAGCCCACGGGGTAGCACAGATACGCAGTATTTT. Encoded protein: CASSPRGSTDTQYF.

The chain has TRBV9 and TRBJ1-1, with no clear D. The CDR3 sequence is 14 residues long. V lost 3 bases, J lost 1 base, and 10 bases lay in between. Germline assignment: CDR1 SGDLS and CDR2 YYNGEE. This CDR3 reads CASSAPKANTEAFF. CDR3 in DNA: TGTGCCAGCAGCGCCCCAAAAGCGAACACTGAAGCTTTCTTT.

J is TRBJ1-1 and V is TRBV7-3; D remains ambiguous. The V gene's germline CDR1 is SGHTA and CDR2 FQGTGA. The CDR3 runs to 13 residues. V was pared by 5 bases and J by 5 bases, with 12 bases between. The CDR3 region has the DNA TGTGCCAGCAGCGATAGGATAGGGACTGAAGCTTTCTTT. This translates into CASSDRIGTEAFF.

This chain connects TRBV9 to TRBJ2-3, with 7 bases lining up with TRBD2. The CDR3 extends over 16 amino acids. V lost 0 bases and J lost 7; bases outside the gene matches: 11. The germline V gene encodes CDR1 SGDLS and CDR2 YYNGEE. As DNA, the CDR3 is TGTGCCAGCAGCGTAGGAAGCGGGATGGTTCCTCATACGCAGTATTTT. It is translated as CASSVGSGMVPHTQYF.

The V call is TRBV19, the J call TRBJ1-1, with D perhaps TRBD1 (5 bases). The CDR3 spans 13 residues. V dropped 10 bases and J dropped 5 bases, with 17 bases sitting between them. Germline V gene data show CDR1 as LNHDA and CDR2 as SQIVND (reference sequence). CDR3 DNA sequence: TGTGCCACCCTGGGACTCGCGAGAACTGAAGCTTTCTTT. This gives the protein CATLGLARTEAFF.

V gene TRBV11-2 combines with J gene TRBJ2-3, with D maybe TRBD1 (7 bases). This CDR3 is 15 amino acids long. V gave up 5 bases and J gave up 8 bases, with 20 bases separating them. Germline V gene sequence: CDR1 SGHAT, CDR2 FQNNGV. The CDR3 region is CASSPGAGGPGTQYF. Here the CDR3 DNA reads TGTGCCAGCAGCCCGGGGGCAGGGGGTCCCGGTACGCAGTATTTT. Filled out from reference TRBV11-2 and TRBJ2-3, the complete variable domain reads EAGVAQSPRYKIIEKRQSVAFWCNPISGHATLYWYQQILGQGPKLLIQFQNNGVVDDSQLPKDRFSAERLKGVDSTLKIQPAKLEDSAVYLCASSPGAGGPGTQYFGPGTRLTVL.

The chain recombines TRBV12-5 with TRBJ2-7, with D possibly called TRBD1 or TRBD2 (6 bases each). The CDR3 runs 13 residues. V dropped 6 bases and J dropped 0 bases, with 9 bases sitting between them. Germline CDR1 and CDR2: LGHNT and FRNRAP. Written as DNA, the CDR3 is TGTGCTAGTGGGCGGGACAACTCCTACGAGCAGTACTTC. As protein: CASGRDNSYEQYF.

The chain couples TRBV5-1 to TRBJ2-1; 9 bases are a match to TRBD2. CDR1 and CDR2 (germline): SGHRS, YFSETQ. This CDR3 comprises 16 residues. V trimming: 0 bases; J trimming: 8 bases; junction bases outside the gene matches: 9. The CDR3 spells CASSLEGSGGRDEQFF. For the CDR3, the DNA is TGCGCCAGCAGCTTGGAAGGTAGCGGGGGACGGGATGAGCAGTTCTTC.

The CDR3 reads CASSPGDSGGDTQYF. The CDR3 DNA reads as TGTGCCAGCAGTCCCGGGGATAGCGGAGGAGATACGCAGTATTTT. The J gene is TRBJ2-3, the V gene TRBV6-6; D might be TRBD2 (6 bases). The germline V gene has CDR1 MNHNY and CDR2 SVGAGI (reference sequence). Trimming cost V 5 bases and J 5 bases, with 17 bases left between them. CDR3 length equals 15 residues.

The gene calls are TRBV7-9 and TRBJ1-1; D may be TRBD1 (6 bases). The germline gives CDR1 SEHNR, CDR2 FQNEAQ (reference sequence). CDR3 length: 14 amino acids. V dropped 5 bases and J dropped 1 base, with 11 bases sitting between them. CDR3 residues: CASSAPGQNTEAFF. DNA for the CDR3: TGTGCCAGCAGCGCTCCGGGACAGAACACTGAAGCTTTCTTT.

This clone has a handful of counts. The rearrangement joins TRBV6-4 to TRBJ2-1, with D tentatively TRBD1 (6 bases). This CDR3 is built from 15 residues. The ends were cut back, 4 bases at V and 4 bases at J, with 14 bases in the middle. Germline CDR1 is MRHNA and CDR2 is SNTAGT. CDR3 region: CASSARGALYNEQFF. CDR3 DNA: TGTGCCAGCAGTGCCAGGGGCGCATTATACAATGAGCAGTTCTTC.

The chain joins TRBV7-2 to TRBJ2-3; 11 bases map to TRBD2. CDR1 and CDR2 (germline): SGHTA, FQGNSA. CDR3 length: 16 amino acids. The V and J ends lost 5 bases and 4 bases, in that order; junction bases with no gene match: 8. The CDR3 sequence: CASSDPSGGRADTQYF. The CDR3 DNA reads TGTGCCAGCAGCGATCCTAGCGGGGGGCGGGCAGATACGCAGTATTTT.

This chain joins TRBV5-4 and TRBJ2-3, with D perhaps TRBD1 or TRBD2 (5 bases each). V lost 2 bases, J lost 4 bases, and 8 bases lay in between. CDR1 is SGHNT, CDR2 YYREEE, per germline (reference sequence). The CDR3 sequence is 13 residues long. CDR3 region: CASSFRGADTQYF. In DNA, the CDR3 is TGTGCCAGCAGCTTTCGAGGGGCAGATACGCAGTATTTT.